This T cell receptor beta chain derives from a study of CD8 T cells in ankylosing spondylitis. This clonotype was found a few times. Its cognate antigen is unknown. After removal of 5 bases from V and 5 bases from J, the junction contained 13 bases not matched to a gene. The V gene's germline CDR1 is DFQATT and CDR2 SNEGSKA (reference sequence). The CDR3 is 15 amino acids. TCRdb re-called the 5' RACE reads through MiXCR, storing one row per CDR3 protein. The data contain about 220,000 distinct CDR3 sequences, around 20% of them singletons. General study points: Enrichment of disease-linked clones was reportedly significant in matched ankylosing spondylitis synovial fluid. Apparently characteristic of ankylosing spondylitis blood was a TCR beta motif (about 8 highly homologous variants).

This receptor was obtained from a male donor with ankylosing spondylitis. The source material was blood, either unsorted or a sorted T cell fraction (not recorded which). The chain combines TRBV20-1 with TRBJ2-5; 8 nucleotides line up with TRBD2. The CDR3 region is CSAAPGGLAAETQYF. In DNA form, the CDR3 reads TGCAGTGCTGCCCCCGGAGGACTAGCTGCCGAGACCCAGTACTTC.